The entry below describes one T cell receptor (beta chain). Antigen specificity is unknown. The data were taken from a study of shared clonotypes between healthy human individuals. Assay: immunoSEQ multiplex PCR; the TCRdb copy retains only in-frame clones and omits some. This table has more than 1.2 million clones, approximately 98.5% appearing once. Whole-study findings and limits: Genetic and exposure-history diversity was limited by the few donors.

CDR1 and CDR2 from the germline V gene are SGHRS and YFSETQ. The germline V and J ends were trimmed by 6 bases and 0 bases, with 9 bases remaining between them. The CDR3 consists of 14 residues. This receptor was identified in a man aged 25 to 45 in good health. The chain carries TRBV5-1 and TRBJ2-2; the D is unclear. Sequencing input: naive CD4+ T cells sorted from blood. The subset was: CD45RA+ positively selected. The CDR3 loop reads CASTRTANTGELFF. In DNA form, the CDR3 reads TGCGCCAGCACTCGCACCGCGAACACCGGGGAGCTGTTTTTT.